This TCR beta chain is drawn from a study of identical twins. Study results and caveats: For zero-insertion analyses, partial confounding could come from invariant MAIT and iNKT cells.

CDR1 and CDR2 from the germline V gene are SGHRS and YFSETQ. The CDR3 runs 14 residues. The ends lost 4 bases at V and 7 bases at J; junction bases unmatched: 5. With regard to this clonotype: What it binds is not known.

TCRdb recomputed calls from the 5' RACE reads with MiXCR, one row per CDR3 protein. The repertoire holds hundreds of thousands of distinct CDR3 sequences, with about 7.5% as singletons. These data were also filed under a second study, of yellow fever vaccine responses in identical twins.

The source is a woman under 30 in good health. Material for sequencing was memory (CD45RO+) T cells sorted from blood. J is TRBJ2-1 and V is TRBV5-1; 10 positions agree with TRBD1. The CDR3 DNA sequence: TGCGCCAGCAGCCGGACAGGGGGGGTTAATGAGCAGTTCTTC. As protein: CASSRTGGVNEQFF.